This note documents a single T cell receptor (beta chain) sequence. The record originates from a study of blood T cell repertoires in COVID-19. In the study overall: T cells, B-cell-depleted T cells, or PBMCs provided the cDNA or gDNA that served as material.

Original processing notes: Researchers report that nucleated cell counts were estimated from reference gene primer amplification. The protocol was immunoSEQ multiplex PCR, while the TCRdb copy is restricted to in-frame clones and leaves out a portion. The V and J calls and clone size come from that table; D and trimming were worked out from the DNA. The data contain tens of thousands of clones, roughly 87% of them singletons. The germline V gene encodes CDR1 MDHEN and CDR2 SYDVKM. CDR3 size: 12 residues. Trimming stripped 3 bases from V and 4 bases from J, with 6 bases between. Sequencing input: peripheral blood. The rearrangement joins TRBV28 to TRBJ1-2; no definite D call. The sequence derives from a male donor with acute or convalescent COVID-19. The CDR3 loop reads CASSLQAYGYTF. CDR3 bases: TGTGCCAGCAGTTTGCAGGCCTATGGCTACACCTTC.